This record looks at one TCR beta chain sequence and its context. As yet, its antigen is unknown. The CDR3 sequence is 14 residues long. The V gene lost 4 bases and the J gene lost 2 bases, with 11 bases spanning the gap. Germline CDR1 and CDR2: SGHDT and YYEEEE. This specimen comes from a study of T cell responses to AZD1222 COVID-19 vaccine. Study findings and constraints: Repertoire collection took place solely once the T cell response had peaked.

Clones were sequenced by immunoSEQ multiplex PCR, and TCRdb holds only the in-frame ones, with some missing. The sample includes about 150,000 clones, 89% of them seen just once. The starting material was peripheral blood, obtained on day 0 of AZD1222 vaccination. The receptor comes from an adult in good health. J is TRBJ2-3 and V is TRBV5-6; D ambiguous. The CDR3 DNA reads TGTGCCAGCAGCGTTGACGCTTACACAGATACGCAGTATTTT. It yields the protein CASSVDAYTDTQYF.